This is a list of T cell receptor beta chains from one sample in a study of human T cells and chemical hapten exposure. TCRdb used MiXCR to reprocess the RACE reads, holding one entry per CDR3 protein. The sample lists over 70,000 distinct CDR3 sequences, more than 9% occurring once. The sample here was whole blood, taken in connection with sensitization to the hapten diphenylcyclopropenone (DPC). The receptors originated from a man younger than 30 with alopecia areata. Some clones in this sample may be carry-over from other donors' samples. The CDR3 runs from the conserved cysteine through the conserved F or W. Each record gives: D gene, V gene, clone size, J gene, CDR3 protein, CDR3 DNA. The D gene is left open where the match is weak. Some rows have no size entry. The others give once, few or many, or a class for an expanded clone.

d_call: TRBD1; v_call: TRBV5-4; clone_size: few; j_call: TRBJ1-3; cdr3_aa: CASSIGQVFSGNTIYF; cdr3_nt: TGTGCCAGCAGCATCGGACAGGTCTTCTCTGGAAACACCATATATTTT
d_call: .; v_call: TRBV18; clone_size: .; j_call: TRBJ1-5; cdr3_aa: CASSSDRSSNQPQHF; cdr3_nt: TGTGCCAGCTCATCCGACAGGAGTAGCAATCAGCCCCAGCATTTT
d_call: .; v_call: TRBV29-1; clone_size: once; j_call: TRBJ2-2; cdr3_aa: CSVGLTGELFF; cdr3_nt: TGCAGCGTTGGTCTCACCGGGGAGCTGTTTTTT
d_call: .; v_call: TRBV6-2/TRBV6-3; clone_size: many; j_call: TRBJ2-2; cdr3_aa: CASSYDRPTGELFF; cdr3_nt: TGTGCCAGCAGTTATGACAGGCCCACCGGGGAGCTGTTTTTT
d_call: TRBD1; v_call: TRBV6-1; clone_size: many; j_call: TRBJ1-6; cdr3_aa: CASSRDRVSPLHF; cdr3_nt: TGTGCCAGCAGTCGGGACAGGGTTTCACCCCTCCACTTT
d_call: TRBD1; v_call: TRBV7-9; clone_size: many; j_call: TRBJ1-2; cdr3_aa: CASSLAGGSGGYTF; cdr3_nt: TGTGCCAGCAGCTTAGCAGGGGGCTCGGGTGGCTACACCTTC
d_call: .; v_call: TRBV6-5; clone_size: .; j_call: TRBJ2-7; cdr3_aa: CASSYLGEQYF; cdr3_nt: TGTGCCAGCTCCTATTTGGGAGAGCAGTACTTC
d_call: .; v_call: TRBV9; clone_size: .; j_call: TRBJ2-1; cdr3_aa: CASSVATSAVYNEQFF; cdr3_nt: TGTGCCAGCAGCGTAGCTACGTCGGCGGTCTACAATGAGCAGTTCTTC
d_call: .; v_call: TRBV2; clone_size: many; j_call: TRBJ2-5; cdr3_aa: CASRRGEVTETQYF; cdr3_nt: TGTGCCAGCAGGAGGGGGGAGGTAACGGAGACCCAGTACTTC
d_call: .; v_call: TRBV6-6; clone_size: few; j_call: TRBJ2-6; cdr3_aa: CASSFPGAGANVLTF; cdr3_nt: TGTGCCAGCAGTTTTCCGGGGGCCGGGGCCAACGTCCTGACTTTC
d_call: TRBD2; v_call: TRBV4-3; clone_size: .; j_call: TRBJ2-1; cdr3_aa: CASSQELAGPYNEQFF; cdr3_nt: TGCGCCAGCAGCCAGGAGCTAGCGGGCCCCTACAATGAGCAGTTCTTC
d_call: .; v_call: TRBV7-2; clone_size: few; j_call: TRBJ1-1; cdr3_aa: CASSRPGQQNTEAFF; cdr3_nt: TGTGCCAGCAGCCGACCGGGACAACAGAACACTGAAGCTTTCTTT
d_call: TRBD2; v_call: TRBV11-2; clone_size: many; j_call: TRBJ2-5; cdr3_aa: CASSFRLRGVGETQYF; cdr3_nt: TGTGCCAGCAGCTTTCGCCTGCGGGGGGTCGGGGAGACCCAGTACTTC
d_call: TRBD1; v_call: TRBV29-1; clone_size: many; j_call: TRBJ2-3; cdr3_aa: CSVLGQGVGTQYF; cdr3_nt: TGCAGCGTTTTGGGACAGGGCGTAGGTACGCAGTATTTT
d_call: TRBD1; v_call: TRBV29-1; clone_size: many; j_call: TRBJ1-2; cdr3_aa: CSVPRDSRYGYTF; cdr3_nt: TGCAGCGTTCCCCGGGACAGCCGGTATGGCTACACCTTC
d_call: .; v_call: TRBV10-3; clone_size: few; j_call: TRBJ2-7; cdr3_aa: CATSDRSLYEQYF; cdr3_nt: TGTGCCACCAGTGACAGGTCCCTCTACGAGCAGTACTTC
d_call: .; v_call: TRBV5-5; clone_size: .; j_call: TRBJ1-2; cdr3_aa: CASSWTLGDGYTF; cdr3_nt: TGTGCCAGCAGCTGGACTCTGGGGGATGGCTACACCTTC
d_call: TRBD1; v_call: TRBV29-1; clone_size: .; j_call: TRBJ2-2; cdr3_aa: CSARDRLNTGELFF; cdr3_nt: TGCAGCGCTCGGGACAGACTTAACACCGGGGAGCTGTTTTTT
d_call: TRBD2; v_call: TRBV7-8; clone_size: many; j_call: TRBJ2-1; cdr3_aa: CASSFRTSGGSYNEQFF; cdr3_nt: TGTGCCAGCAGCTTCCGGACTAGCGGTGGCTCCTACAATGAGCAGTTCTTC
d_call: TRBD1; v_call: TRBV4-1; clone_size: few; j_call: TRBJ1-1; cdr3_aa: CASSQPITTGEHTEAFF; cdr3_nt: TGCGCCAGCAGCCAACCCATTACGACAGGGGAGCACACTGAAGCTTTCTTT
d_call: .; v_call: TRBV7-3; clone_size: many; j_call: TRBJ2-2; cdr3_aa: CASSLTPGELFF; cdr3_nt: TGTGCCAGCAGCTTAACTCCCGGGGAGCTGTTTTTT
d_call: TRBD2; v_call: TRBV7-2; clone_size: few; j_call: TRBJ2-6; cdr3_aa: CASILDGGSTGANVLTF; cdr3_nt: TGTGCCAGCATCCTGGACGGGGGGTCCACGGGGGCCAACGTCCTGACTTTC
d_call: TRBD2; v_call: TRBV20-1; clone_size: few; j_call: TRBJ2-1; cdr3_aa: CSATKRGPFNEQFF; cdr3_nt: TGCAGTGCTACCAAGCGGGGACCTTTTAATGAGCAGTTCTTC
d_call: .; v_call: TRBV5-1; clone_size: .; j_call: TRBJ1-1; cdr3_aa: CASSLAAGGPTEAFF; cdr3_nt: TGCGCCAGCAGCTTGGCTGCGGGGGGCCCCACTGAAGCTTTCTTT
d_call: TRBD1; v_call: TRBV7-8; clone_size: .; j_call: TRBJ2-3; cdr3_aa: CASSLARTGEITDTQYF; cdr3_nt: TGTGCCAGCAGCTTAGCAAGGACAGGGGAGATTACAGATACGCAGTATTTT
d_call: .; v_call: TRBV7-3; clone_size: many; j_call: TRBJ2-1; cdr3_aa: CASSFLDNSYNEQFF; cdr3_nt: TGTGCCAGCAGCTTTTTGGACAACTCCTACAATGAGCAGTTCTTC
d_call: .; v_call: TRBV3-1; clone_size: few; j_call: TRBJ1-6; cdr3_aa: CASSQPRGLINSPLHF; cdr3_nt: TGTGCCAGCAGCCAGCCCCGGGGACTGATTAATTCACCCCTCCACTTT
d_call: TRBD1; v_call: TRBV4-2; clone_size: .; j_call: TRBJ2-7; cdr3_aa: CATSPSGTGFHEQYF; cdr3_nt: TGTGCCACCTCCCCCTCCGGGACAGGGTTTCACGAGCAGTACTTC
d_call: .; v_call: TRBV6-2/TRBV6-3; clone_size: .; j_call: TRBJ2-7; cdr3_aa: CASNSRDTGSYEQYF; cdr3_nt: TGTGCCAGCAATTCCCGGGACACAGGCTCCTACGAGCAGTACTTC
d_call: .; v_call: TRBV7-7; clone_size: few; j_call: TRBJ2-3; cdr3_aa: CASSLTGGTQYF; cdr3_nt: TGTGCCAGCAGCTTAACTGGGGGTACGCAGTATTTT
d_call: .; v_call: TRBV7-3; clone_size: few; j_call: TRBJ2-7; cdr3_aa: CASSSGSSYEQYF; cdr3_nt: TGTGCCAGCAGCTCCGGTTCCTCCTACGAGCAGTACTTC
d_call: TRBD2; v_call: TRBV11-1; clone_size: .; j_call: TRBJ2-5; cdr3_aa: CASSRTSGRETQYF; cdr3_nt: TGTGCCAGCAGCCGGACTAGCGGGCGGGAGACCCAGTACTTC
d_call: TRBD2; v_call: TRBV4-2; clone_size: many; j_call: TRBJ2-2; cdr3_aa: CASSQEELAGYTGELFF; cdr3_nt: TGTGCCAGCAGCCAAGAGGAGCTAGCGGGATACACCGGGGAGCTGTTTTTT
d_call: TRBD2; v_call: TRBV4-3; clone_size: .; j_call: TRBJ2-5; cdr3_aa: CASSQGLAGTYQETQYF; cdr3_nt: TGCGCCAGCAGCCAAGGACTAGCGGGGACGTACCAAGAGACCCAGTACTTC
d_call: TRBD2; v_call: TRBV20-1; clone_size: few; j_call: TRBJ2-1; cdr3_aa: CSVKAGGPRDEQFF; cdr3_nt: TGCAGTGTCAAAGCGGGGGGGCCCAGGGATGAGCAGTTCTTC
d_call: .; v_call: TRBV29-1; clone_size: many; j_call: TRBJ1-4; cdr3_aa: CSALYATNEKLFF; cdr3_nt: TGCAGCGCTCTTTACGCAACTAATGAAAAACTGTTTTTT
d_call: TRBD1; v_call: TRBV7-9; clone_size: many; j_call: TRBJ1-6; cdr3_aa: CASSKTQGVNSPLHF; cdr3_nt: TGTGCCAGCAGCAAAACACAGGGGGTGAATTCACCCCTCCACTTT
d_call: TRBD1; v_call: TRBV27; clone_size: .; j_call: TRBJ1-6; cdr3_aa: CASSSLPGQGRESPLHF; cdr3_nt: TGTGCCAGCAGTTCGCTCCCGGGACAGGGGAGGGAATCACCCCTCCACTTT
d_call: .; v_call: TRBV11-2; clone_size: .; j_call: TRBJ1-1; cdr3_aa: CASSLPGRGTEAFF; cdr3_nt: TGTGCCAGCAGCTTACCAGGGAGGGGGACTGAAGCTTTCTTT
d_call: .; v_call: TRBV10-2; clone_size: .; j_call: TRBJ2-5; cdr3_aa: CASRKGRMIQETQYF; cdr3_nt: TGCGCCAGCAGAAAGGGACGGATGATCCAAGAGACCCAGTACTTC
d_call: TRBD1; v_call: TRBV20-1; clone_size: many; j_call: TRBJ2-2; cdr3_aa: CSASQTGGFGELFF; cdr3_nt: TGCAGTGCTAGCCAGACAGGGGGCTTCGGGGAGCTGTTTTTT
d_call: .; v_call: TRBV2; clone_size: many; j_call: TRBJ2-1; cdr3_aa: CASSDARDEQFF; cdr3_nt: TGTGCCAGCAGTGACGCCCGCGATGAGCAGTTCTTC
d_call: .; v_call: TRBV4-1; clone_size: many; j_call: TRBJ2-2; cdr3_aa: CASSQDTMGELFF; cdr3_nt: TGCGCCAGCAGCCAAGATACGATGGGGGAGCTGTTTTTT
d_call: .; v_call: TRBV13; clone_size: many; j_call: TRBJ2-3; cdr3_aa: CASSFGQLGGDTQYF; cdr3_nt: TGTGCCAGCAGCTTCGGGCAACTGGGGGGAGATACGCAGTATTTT
d_call: .; v_call: TRBV5-1; clone_size: .; j_call: TRBJ2-3; cdr3_aa: CASSLGFEDTQYF; cdr3_nt: TGCGCCAGCAGCTTGGGTTTTGAAGATACGCAGTATTTT
d_call: .; v_call: TRBV11-2; clone_size: .; j_call: TRBJ2-7; cdr3_aa: CASSLAGGLSYEQYF; cdr3_nt: TGTGCCAGCAGCTTAGCAGGGGGACTCTCCTACGAGCAGTACTTC